This T cell receptor beta chain was recorded in a study of blood T cell repertoires in COVID-19. Overall study context: Specimens from acute and convalescent COVID-19 originated in the United States, Italy and Spain.

From germline, CDR1 is SGHRS and CDR2 YFSETQ. This CDR3 is built from 15 residues. The V and J ends lost 4 bases and 0 bases respectively, with 13 bases between them. Libraries were prepared by immunoSEQ multiplex PCR; TCRdb keeps only in-frame clonotypes and omits some of them. The table shows more than 200,000 clones, with roughly 88% occurring only once. Sample: peripheral blood. The TCR was taken from a man at least 80 years old with acute or convalescent COVID-19. The chain recombines TRBV5-1 with TRBJ2-5; D gene ambiguous. The DNA of the CDR3 is TGCGCCAGCAGCCGGTTTGCACAGTACCAAGAGACCCAGTACTTC. Translation gives CASSRFAQYQETQYF.